The 9 T cell receptor beta chains in this list originate from one sample, sequenced in a study of control samples from healthy donors and cancer patients. This table comes from immunoSEQ multiplex PCR, and its TCRdb copy is limited to in-frame clones, with some not included. The sample lists roughly 150,000 clones; 88% were seen once. Sequencing used blood. The receptors were sampled from a young man in good health.

This clone was detected only once. The V gene is TRBV5-1, the J gene TRBJ1-1, with D possibly being TRBD1 (5 bases). V lost 3 bases to trimming and J lost 1 base, with 10 bases between them. The CDR3 contains 14 residues. Per germline, CDR1 SGHRS and CDR2 YFSETQ. In DNA, the CDR3 is TGCGCCAGCAGCTCTACAAGGGGGAACACTGAAGCTTTCTTT. This gives the protein CASSSTRGNTEAFF.

This chain uses TRBV7-9 with TRBJ2-5; the D is unclear. The CDR3 runs 13 residues. Looked up from germline, CDR1 is SEHNR and CDR2 is FQNEAQ (reference sequence). The V end was cut by 1 base, the J end by 4 bases, with 7 bases between. This CDR3 is CASSLVTGETQYF. DNA for the CDR3: TGTGCCAGCAGCTTAGTTACTGGAGAGACCCAGTACTTC. The entire variable domain, with the rest obtained from reference TRBV7-9 and TRBJ2-5, is as follows: DTGVSQNPRHKITKRGQNVTFRCDPISEHNRLYWYRQTLGQGPEFLTYFQNEAQLEKSRLLSDRFSAERPKGSFSTLEIQRTEQGDSAMYLCASSLVTGETQYFGPGTRLLVL.

The chain carries TRBV21-1 and TRBJ1-3. TRBV21-1 is deemed a pseudogene. The length of the CDR3 is 15 residues. CDR3 in amino acids: CASSKEVISGNTIYF. The DNA for the CDR3 is TGTGCCAGCAGCAAAGAAGTCATCTCTGGAAACACCATATATTTT.

The genes are TRBV2 and TRBJ2-3; 7 bases are shared with TRBD1. Germline values: CDR1 SNHLY, CDR2 FYNNEI. The CDR3 sequence is 15 residues long. The J segment lost 0 bases and the V segment lost 6 bases, leaving 6 bases of the junction unmatched. CDR3 DNA sequence: TGTGCCAGCAGGGGGACAGCCCTTAGCACAGATACGCAGTATTTT. This codes for CASRGTALSTDTQYF.

V and J are TRBV7-3 and TRBJ2-6; unclear D gene. The germline gives CDR1 SGHTA, CDR2 FQGTGA. Trimming shortened V by 1 base and J by 0 bases, and 4 bases separated the two germline ends. CDR3 length: 15 amino acids. Here the CDR3 reads CASSLSSSGANVLTF. The CDR3 DNA reads as TGTGCCAGCAGCTTAAGCAGCTCTGGGGCCAACGTCCTGACTTTC. Full variable domain (missing parts from reference TRBV7-3 and TRBJ2-6): GAGVSQTPSNKVTEKGKYVELRCDPISGHTALYWYRQSLGQGPEFLIYFQGTGAADDSGLPNDRFFAVRPEGSVSTLKIQRTERGDSAVYLCASSLSSSGANVLTFGAGSRLTVL.

This clone appeared a single time. The chain uses TRBV5-4 and TRBJ1-2, with TRBD1 matching over 10 bases. This CDR3 has 13 residues. V lost 10 bases, J lost 4 bases, and 7 bases stayed unmatched. Germline CDR1 and CDR2: SGHNT and YYREEE (reference sequence). Here the CDR3 reads CAGTGANVYGYTF. CDR3 nucleotide sequence: TGTGCCGGGACAGGGGCGAACGTCTATGGCTACACCTTC.

The chain employs TRBV30 and TRBJ2-7; D is unclear. The CDR3 sequence is 11 residues long. V was shortened by 0 bases and J by 6 bases, with 6 bases between the two germline ends. Germline V gene data show CDR1 as GTSNPN and CDR2 as SVGIG (reference sequence). The CDR3 DNA sequence: TGTGCCTGGAGTGTAAGCCGCGAGCAGTACTTC. Residues: CAWSVSREQYF.

The V gene is TRBV6-5, the J gene TRBJ2-2, with D unresolved. The CDR3 runs to 11 residues. Germline V lookup: CDR1 MNHEY, CDR2 SVGAGI. Trimming took 3 bases from V and 6 from J, leaving 2 bases between them. In DNA, the CDR3 is TGTGCCAGCAGTTATGCCGGGGAGCTGTTTTTT. It yields the protein CASSYAGELFF.

This clone appeared a single time. The chain combines TRBV21-1 with TRBJ2-7; the table calls TRBD1, which could not be checked here. TRBV21-1 is a pseudogene. The CDR3 sequence is 15 residues long. The CDR3: CASSKAVDSSYEQYF. DNA of the CDR3: TGTGCCAGCAGCAAAGCCGTCGACAGCTCCTACGAGCAGTACTTC.